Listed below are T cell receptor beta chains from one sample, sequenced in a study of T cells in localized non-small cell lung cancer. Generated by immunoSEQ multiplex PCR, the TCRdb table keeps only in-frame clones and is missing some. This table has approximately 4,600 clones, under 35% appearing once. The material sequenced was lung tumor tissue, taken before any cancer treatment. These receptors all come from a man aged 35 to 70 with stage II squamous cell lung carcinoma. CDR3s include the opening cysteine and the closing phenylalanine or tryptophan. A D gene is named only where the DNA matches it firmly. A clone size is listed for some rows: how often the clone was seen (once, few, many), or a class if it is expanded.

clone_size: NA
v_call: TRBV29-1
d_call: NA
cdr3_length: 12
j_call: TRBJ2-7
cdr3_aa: CSVSGGSGEQYF
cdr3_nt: TGCAGCGTTTCGGGGGGCAGCGGCGAGCAGTACTTC

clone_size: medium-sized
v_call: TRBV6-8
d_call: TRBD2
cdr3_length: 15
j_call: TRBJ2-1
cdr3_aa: CASSLGLEVRNEQFF
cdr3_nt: TGTGCCAGCAGCCTCGGACTAGAGGTGCGCAATGAGCAGTTCTTC

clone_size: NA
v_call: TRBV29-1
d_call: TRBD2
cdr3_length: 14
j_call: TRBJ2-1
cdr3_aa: CSVDLGLAGGEQFF
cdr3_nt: TGCAGCGTTGATCTGGGACTAGCGGGAGGTGAGCAGTTCTTC

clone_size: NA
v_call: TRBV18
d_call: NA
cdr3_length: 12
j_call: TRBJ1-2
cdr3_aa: CASSPQDYGYTF
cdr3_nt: TGTGCCAGCTCACCACAGGACTATGGCTACACCTTC

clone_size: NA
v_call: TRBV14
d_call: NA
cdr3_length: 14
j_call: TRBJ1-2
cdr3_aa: CASSQDRRGYGYTF
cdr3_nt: TGTGCCAGCAGCCAAGATCGGAGGGGCTATGGCTACACCTTC

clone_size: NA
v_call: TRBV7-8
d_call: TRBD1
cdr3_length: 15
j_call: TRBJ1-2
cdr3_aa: CASSLGVTGGDGYTF
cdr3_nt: TGTGCCAGCAGCTTAGGAGTTACAGGGGGGGATGGCTACACCTTC

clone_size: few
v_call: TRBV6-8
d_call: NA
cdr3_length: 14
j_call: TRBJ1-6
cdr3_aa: CASWPGDGRSPLHF
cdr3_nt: TGTGCCAGCTGGCCCGGGGACGGAAGGTCTCCCCTCCACTTT

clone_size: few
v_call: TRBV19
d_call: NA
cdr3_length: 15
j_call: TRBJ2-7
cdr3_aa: CASSSSGGRLGEQYF
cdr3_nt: NA

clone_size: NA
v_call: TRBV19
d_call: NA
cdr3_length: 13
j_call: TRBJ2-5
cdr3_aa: CASKSPGLKTQYF
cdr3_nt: TGTGCCAGTAAATCCCCAGGATTGAAGACCCAGTACTTC

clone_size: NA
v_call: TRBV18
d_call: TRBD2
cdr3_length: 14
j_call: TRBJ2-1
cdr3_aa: CASSPGGSYNEQFF
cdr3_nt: TGTGCCAGCTCACCGGGAGGGAGTTACAATGAGCAGTTCTTC

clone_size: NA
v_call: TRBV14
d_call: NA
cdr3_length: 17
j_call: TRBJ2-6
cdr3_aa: CASSGGLFSSGANVLTF
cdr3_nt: TGTGCCAGCAGCGGAGGACTTTTTAGCTCTGGGGCCAACGTCCTGACTTTC

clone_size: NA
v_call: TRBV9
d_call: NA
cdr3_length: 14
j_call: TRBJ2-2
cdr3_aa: CASSPQLTTGELFF
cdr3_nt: TGTGCCAGCAGCCCACAGTTAACCACCGGGGAGCTGTTTTTT

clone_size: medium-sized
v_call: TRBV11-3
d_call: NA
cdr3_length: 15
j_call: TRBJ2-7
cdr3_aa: CASSLDRQGTYEQYF
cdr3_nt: TGTGCCAGCAGCTTAGATCGTCAGGGAACCTACGAGCAGTACTTC

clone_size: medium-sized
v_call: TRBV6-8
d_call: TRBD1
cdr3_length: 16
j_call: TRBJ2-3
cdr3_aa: CASSIDRGLGTDTQYF
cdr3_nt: TGTGCCAGCAGCATCGACAGGGGTTTGGGCACAGATACGCAGTATTTT

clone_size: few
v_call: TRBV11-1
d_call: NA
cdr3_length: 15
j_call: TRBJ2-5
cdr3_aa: CASSLGVGGQETQYF
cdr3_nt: TGTGCCAGCAGCTTGGGGGTCGGCGGACAAGAGACCCAGTACTTC

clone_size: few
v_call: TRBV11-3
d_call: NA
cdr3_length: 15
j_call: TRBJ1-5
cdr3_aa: CASSLRGYSNQPQHF
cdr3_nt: TGTGCCAGCAGCTTGCGGGGGTATAGCAATCAGCCCCAGCATTTT

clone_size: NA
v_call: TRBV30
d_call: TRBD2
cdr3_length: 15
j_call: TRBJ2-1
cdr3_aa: CAWTSGTSGNNEQFF
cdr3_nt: TGTGCCTGGACCTCCGGGACTAGCGGGAACAATGAGCAGTTCTTC

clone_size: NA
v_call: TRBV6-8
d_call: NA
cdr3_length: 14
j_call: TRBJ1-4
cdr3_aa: CASSDGTTNEKLFF
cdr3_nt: TGTGCCAGCAGTGACGGTACAACTAATGAAAAACTGTTTTTT

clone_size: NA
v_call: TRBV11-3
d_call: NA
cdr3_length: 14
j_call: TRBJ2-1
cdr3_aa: CASSLEGGYNEQFF
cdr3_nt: TGTGCCAGCAGCTTAGAAGGAGGTTACAATGAGCAGTTCTTC

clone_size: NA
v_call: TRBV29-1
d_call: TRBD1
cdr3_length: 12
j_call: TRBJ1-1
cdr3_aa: CSVTGRGTEAFF
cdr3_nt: TGCAGCGTGACAGGGAGGGGCACTGAAGCTTTCTTT

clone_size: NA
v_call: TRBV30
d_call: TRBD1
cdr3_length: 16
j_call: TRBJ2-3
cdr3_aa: CAWSVQTGGPSDTQYF
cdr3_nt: TGTGCCTGGAGTGTACAGACAGGGGGACCGTCAGATACGCAGTATTTT

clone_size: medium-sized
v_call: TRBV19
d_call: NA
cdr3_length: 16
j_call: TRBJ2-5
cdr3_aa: CASSPQGLDGKETQYF
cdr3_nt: TGTGCCAGTAGCCCACAGGGACTCGACGGGAAAGAGACCCAGTACTTC

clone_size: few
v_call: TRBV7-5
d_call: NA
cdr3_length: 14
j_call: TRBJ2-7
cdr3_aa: CASSFSGPSYEQYF
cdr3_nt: TGTGCCAGCAGCTTCTCCGGGCCCTCCTACGAGCAGTACTTC

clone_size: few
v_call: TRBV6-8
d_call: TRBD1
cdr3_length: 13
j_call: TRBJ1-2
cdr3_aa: CASSYPDRGGYTF
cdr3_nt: TGTGCCAGCAGTTACCCGGACAGGGGCGGCTACACCTTC

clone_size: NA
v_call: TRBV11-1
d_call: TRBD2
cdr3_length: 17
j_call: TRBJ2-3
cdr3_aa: CASSLGLAGDGTDTQYF
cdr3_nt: TGTGCCAGCAGCTTAGGACTAGCGGGAGACGGTACAGATACGCAGTATTTT

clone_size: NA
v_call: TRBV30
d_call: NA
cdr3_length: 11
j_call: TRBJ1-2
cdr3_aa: CAWRIGAGYTF
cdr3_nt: TGTGCCTGGAGGATCGGAGCTGGCTACACCTTC

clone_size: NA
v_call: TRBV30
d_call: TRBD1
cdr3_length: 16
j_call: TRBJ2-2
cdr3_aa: CAWSVRPGTDEGELFF
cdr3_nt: TGTGCCTGGAGTGTACGCCCCGGGACAGATGAGGGGGAGCTGTTTTTT

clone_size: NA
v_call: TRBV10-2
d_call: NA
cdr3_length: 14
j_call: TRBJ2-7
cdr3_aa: CASSRAGLTYEQYF
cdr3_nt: TGCGCCAGCAGTAGGGCGGGACTGACCTACGAGCAGTACTTC

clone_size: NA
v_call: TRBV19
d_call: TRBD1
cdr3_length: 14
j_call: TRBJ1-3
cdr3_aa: CATSTGLYGNTIYF
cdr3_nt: TGTGCCACCTCGACAGGGCTCTATGGAAACACCATATATTTT

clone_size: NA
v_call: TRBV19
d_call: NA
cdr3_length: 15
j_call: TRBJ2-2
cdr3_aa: CASSISQGIAGELFF
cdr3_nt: TGTGCCAGTAGTATAAGCCAGGGTATCGCCGGGGAGCTGTTTTTT

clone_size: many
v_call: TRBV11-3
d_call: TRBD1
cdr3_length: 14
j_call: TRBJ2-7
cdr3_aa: CASSFRQGLGEQYF
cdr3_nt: TGTGCCAGCAGCTTTCGACAGGGTCTCGGCGAGCAGTACTTC

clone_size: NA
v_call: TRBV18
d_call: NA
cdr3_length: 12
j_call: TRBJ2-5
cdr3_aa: CASSQDQETQYF
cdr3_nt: TGTGCCAGCTCCCAGGACCAAGAGACCCAGTACTTC